This TCR beta chain emerged from a study of blood T cell repertoires in COVID-19. Study background: The United States, Italy and Spain supplied acute and convalescent COVID-19 samples.

Using immunoSEQ multiplex PCR, the repertoire was profiled, and TCRdb retains in-frame clones only, with some absent. The table records tens of thousands of clones, 86% of them present only once. Germline V gives CDR1 SGHNT, CDR2 YYREEE (reference sequence). The CDR3 covers 17 residues. The V and J ends lost 2 bases and 1 base, in that order; junction bases with no gene match: 5. Sequenced sample: peripheral blood. This TCR derives from a man aged 45 to 65 with active COVID-19. The genes are TRBV5-4 and TRBJ2-6; TRBD1 matches 8 bases. The CDR3 here is CASSLGQGPSGANVLTF. For the CDR3, the DNA is TGTGCCAGCAGCTTAGGACAGGGCCCGTCTGGGGCCAACGTCCTGACTTTC.